This T cell receptor beta chain is drawn from a study of shared clonotypes between healthy human individuals. TCRdb's copy holds only in-frame clones and misses some; the assay was immunoSEQ multiplex PCR. This table has 500,000 to 700,000 clones, roughly 95% appearing once. CD8 cells classed as naive were CD45RO-negative and positively selected for CCR7, excluding terminally differentiated effector memory CD45RA+ cells. Per the germline V gene, CDR1 is SGHVS and CDR2 is FQNEAQ. Between the trimmed V and J ends, which lost 1 base and 4 bases, there was a span of 10 bases. CDR3 size: 15 residues. This clonotype was sampled from a young woman in good health. The sequencing input was naive CD8+ T cells sorted from blood. V usage is TRBV7-8 and J usage is TRBJ2-2; D might be TRBD1 (5 bases). CDR3 sequence (DNA): TGTGCCAGCAGCTTAGTACGAACAGGCACCGGGGAGCTGTTTTTT. Translated, it gives CASSLVRTGTGELFF. Combining the CDR3 with reference TRBV7-8 and TRBJ2-2 gives the whole variable domain GAGVSQSPRYKVAKRGQDVALRCDPISGHVSLFWYQQALGQGPEFLTYFQNEAQLDKSGLPSDRFFAERPEGSVSTLKIQRTQQEDSAVYLCASSLVRTGTGELFFGEGSRLTVL.